The 3 T cell receptor beta chains in this list originate from one sample, sequenced in a study of T cell changes during pregnancy in multiple sclerosis. Sequencing was performed with immunoSEQ multiplex PCR; in TCRdb, only in-frame clones are kept and a portion is missing. This sample carries under 95,000 clones, roughly 92% of them seen once, and the ten largest clones take 2%. The sequencing here drew on peripheral blood, taken in the second trimester of pregnancy. Receptor source: a female donor with multiple sclerosis, enrolled in a pregnancy study.

The V and J genes are TRBV18 and TRBJ1-1; TRBD1 might be the D (5 bases). Trimming removed 4 bases from V and 1 base from J, with 19 bases in between. The CDR3 is 17 amino acids. Per the germline V gene, CDR1 is KGHSH and CDR2 is LQKENI. The CDR3 nucleotides are TGTGCCAGCTCACTCCGCCCCCGCTGGGGGGAGAACACTGAAGCTTTCTTT. Encoded protein: CASSLRPRWGENTEAFF.

The CDR3 DNA reads TGTGCCACCAGCAGAGGGACAGGGGGTCAGCCCCAGCATTTT. Amino acids: CATSRGTGGQPQHF. The genes are TRBV15 and TRBJ1-5; 10 nucleotides agree with TRBD1. There are 14 residues in the CDR3. CDR1 is LNHNV, CDR2 YYDKDF, per germline (reference sequence). V shed 1 base, J shed 6 bases, and the junction held 0 bases outside the gene matches.

The chain joins TRBV7-9 to TRBJ2-1; 8 bases map to TRBD2. This CDR3 has 16 residues. Germline trimming cut 2 bases from V and 5 bases from J; bases unmatched to any gene: 8. Germline V gives CDR1 SEHNR, CDR2 FQNEAQ (reference sequence). The CDR3 coding sequence is TGTGCCAGCAGCTTAAAAAGCGGGGGCCCAAACAATGAGCAGTTCTTC. It translates to CASSLKSGGPNNEQFF.